The clone carrying this T cell receptor beta chain came up a few times. This entry comes from a study of blood T cell repertoires in COVID-19. About the research overall: The study drew acute and convalescent COVID-19 samples from the United States, Italy and Spain. Sample material is recorded as cDNA or gDNA derived from T cells, B-cell-depleted T cells, or PBMCs.

Original handling: Counts of nucleated cells, estimated from reference gene primer amplification, were obtained. Generated by immunoSEQ multiplex PCR, the TCRdb table keeps only in-frame clones and is missing some. V, J and clone size are taken as reported in that table, and D and trimming were inferred from the DNA itself. Of just under 350,000 clones in the sample, about nine tenths are singletons; the top ten hold around 7.9%. The CDR3 runs 14 residues. V was pared by 3 bases and J by 6 bases, with 1 base of the junction left unmatched. Germline V gene sequence: CDR1 KGHSH, CDR2 LQKENI. Seattle-derived patients entered the study during active infection and were followed longitudinally.

The sequence derives from a woman aged 70-85 years with COVID-19, enrolled during active disease. Sequencing was performed on peripheral blood. The J gene is TRBJ1-4, the V gene TRBV18; 10 bases map to TRBD1. CDR3 region: CASSPDRGDEKLFF. In DNA form, the CDR3 reads TGTGCCAGCTCACCGGACAGGGGGGATGAAAAACTGTTTTTT.